Listed below are T cell receptor beta chains from one sample, sequenced in a study of blood T cell repertoires in COVID-19. TCRdb's copy holds only in-frame clones and misses some; the assay was immunoSEQ multiplex PCR. The sample carries approximately 100,000 clones, around 90% recorded once. The sequenced sample consisted of peripheral blood. The receptor source for this set is a man aged 50 to 60 with acute or convalescent COVID-19. Each CDR3 is given with its conserved first and last residue. The D gene is left open where the match is weak. Clone size is not always given. Where it is, it says once, few, many or a class for expanded clones.

d_call: NA
v_call: TRBV20-1
j_call: TRBJ1-5
clone_size: NA
cdr3_aa: CSASRQNQPQHF
cdr3_nt: TGCAGTGCTAGTCGACAGAATCAGCCCCAGCATTTT

d_call: TRBD2
v_call: TRBV10-2
j_call: TRBJ2-5
clone_size: NA
cdr3_aa: CASRPGTSGDQETQYF
cdr3_nt: TGCGCCAGCAGGCCAGGGACTAGCGGGGATCAAGAGACCCAGTACTTC

d_call: NA
v_call: TRBV27
j_call: TRBJ1-2
clone_size: NA
cdr3_aa: CASSLVREVYGYTF
cdr3_nt: TGTGCCAGCAGTTTAGTCAGGGAGGTCTATGGCTACACCTTC

d_call: TRBD2
v_call: TRBV10-3
j_call: TRBJ2-3
clone_size: NA
cdr3_aa: CAISGGGADTQYF
cdr3_nt: TGTGCCATCAGTGGCGGGGGAGCGGATACGCAGTATTTT

d_call: NA
v_call: TRBV18
j_call: TRBJ1-3
clone_size: NA
cdr3_aa: CASSPLTGTTGNTIYF
cdr3_nt: TGTGCCAGCTCACCACTTACCGGGACAACTGGAAACACCATATATTTT

d_call: NA
v_call: TRBV5-8
j_call: TRBJ1-1
clone_size: NA
cdr3_aa: CASSLGQTEAFF
cdr3_nt: TGTGCCAGCAGCTTGGGGCAAACTGAAGCTTTCTTT

d_call: TRBD1
v_call: TRBV7-8
j_call: TRBJ1-2
clone_size: NA
cdr3_aa: CASSIRDRNGYTF
cdr3_nt: TGTGCCAGCAGCATCCGGGACAGAAATGGCTACACCTTC

d_call: NA
v_call: TRBV3-1/TRBV3-2
j_call: TRBJ1-5
clone_size: NA
cdr3_aa: CASSQDGRGAQHF
cdr3_nt: TGTGCCAGCAGCCAAGATGGGAGGGGAGCCCAGCATTTT

d_call: TRBD1
v_call: TRBV2
j_call: TRBJ2-2
clone_size: NA
cdr3_aa: CATSARQGNTGELFF
cdr3_nt: TGTGCCACCTCCGCCCGACAGGGGAACACCGGGGAGCTGTTTTTT

d_call: NA
v_call: TRBV7-2
j_call: TRBJ1-2
clone_size: NA
cdr3_aa: CASSLGRTVYGYTF
cdr3_nt: TGTGCCAGCAGCTTAGGACGGACAGTCTATGGCTACACCTTC

d_call: NA
v_call: TRBV9
j_call: TRBJ2-5
clone_size: NA
cdr3_aa: CASSAEPGGKTQYF
cdr3_nt: TGTGCCAGCAGCGCCGAGCCAGGGGGGAAGACCCAGTACTTC

d_call: TRBD1
v_call: TRBV7-8
j_call: TRBJ1-2
clone_size: NA
cdr3_aa: CASSLYGQERYGYTF
cdr3_nt: TGTGCCAGCAGCCTCTACGGACAGGAGAGGTATGGCTACACCTTC

d_call: NA
v_call: TRBV6-5
j_call: TRBJ1-1
clone_size: NA
cdr3_aa: CASSYSTASKNTEAFF
cdr3_nt: TGTGCCAGCAGTTACTCCACAGCTTCAAAGAACACTGAAGCTTTCTTT

d_call: NA
v_call: TRBV12-3/TRBV12-4
j_call: TRBJ1-5
clone_size: NA
cdr3_aa: CASSSQGGQPQHF
cdr3_nt: TGTGCCAGCAGTTCACAGGGTGGCCAGCCCCAGCATTTT

d_call: NA
v_call: TRBV4-1
j_call: TRBJ1-2
clone_size: few
cdr3_aa: CASSQATAGLSYGYTF
cdr3_nt: TGCGCCAGCAGCCAAGCCACCGCAGGGCTGTCCTATGGCTACACCTTC

d_call: NA
v_call: TRBV9
j_call: TRBJ1-2
clone_size: NA
cdr3_aa: CASSVGQDYGYTF
cdr3_nt: TGTGCCAGCAGCGTCGGACAAGACTATGGCTACACCTTC

d_call: NA
v_call: TRBV19
j_call: TRBJ1-1
clone_size: few
cdr3_aa: CASTFTTGITEAFF
cdr3_nt: TGTGCCAGTACCTTCACCACAGGGATCACTGAAGCTTTCTTT

d_call: NA
v_call: TRBV3-1/TRBV3-2
j_call: TRBJ2-7
clone_size: NA
cdr3_aa: CASSPGAYEQYF
cdr3_nt: TGTGCCAGCAGCCCAGGGGCCTACGAGCAGTACTTC

d_call: TRBD2
v_call: TRBV5-1
j_call: TRBJ2-1
clone_size: NA
cdr3_aa: CASSLVAGASYNEQFF
cdr3_nt: TGCGCCAGCAGCTTGGTAGCGGGGGCCTCCTACAATGAGCAGTTCTTC

d_call: NA
v_call: TRBV5-1
j_call: TRBJ2-5
clone_size: NA
cdr3_aa: CASSQSVKTQYF
cdr3_nt: TGCGCCAGCAGCCAGTCAGTAAAGACCCAGTACTTC

d_call: TRBD2
v_call: TRBV6-5
j_call: TRBJ2-1
clone_size: NA
cdr3_aa: CASSLGAGGPDEQFF
cdr3_nt: TGTGCCAGCAGTCTAGGGGCGGGGGGGCCCGATGAGCAGTTCTTC

d_call: TRBD1
v_call: TRBV10-3
j_call: TRBJ1-1
clone_size: NA
cdr3_aa: CAIRGQMNTEAFF
cdr3_nt: TGTGCCATCAGGGGACAGATGAACACTGAAGCTTTCTTT

d_call: NA
v_call: TRBV5-4
j_call: TRBJ2-7
clone_size: NA
cdr3_aa: CASSPRDKNTYEQYF
cdr3_nt: TGTGCCAGCAGCCCCCGGGACAAGAACACCTACGAGCAGTACTTC

d_call: NA
v_call: TRBV11-2
j_call: TRBJ1-2
clone_size: NA
cdr3_aa: CASTQRGGDYGYTF
cdr3_nt: TGTGCCAGCACCCAACGGGGGGGGGACTATGGCTACACCTTC

d_call: NA
v_call: TRBV18
j_call: TRBJ1-5
clone_size: NA
cdr3_aa: CASSLGQSNQPQHF
cdr3_nt: TGTGCCAGCTCACTTGGACAGTCCAATCAGCCCCAGCATTTT